These 4 T cell receptor beta chains were all obtained from the same sample, sequenced in a study of T cell responses to AZD1222 COVID-19 vaccine. The data were produced by immunoSEQ multiplex PCR, yet TCRdb's version contains in-frame clones alone and is incomplete. Of about 140,000 clones detected, 80% to 95% appear once; the ten largest clones hold about 4.8%. Source: peripheral blood, taken on day 0 of AZD1222 vaccination. These receptors came from an adult in good health.

The chain has TRBV6-5 and TRBJ2-7, with 9 bases lining up with TRBD2. With 1 base clipped from V and 2 bases from J, the junction kept 3 bases outside the gene matches. The germline V gene has CDR1 MNHEY and CDR2 SVGAGI. The CDR3 sequence is 15 residues long. The CDR3 DNA sequence: TGTGCCAGCAGTTACTTTAGCGGGGGAACCTACGAGCAGTACTTC. It is translated as CASSYFSGGTYEQYF.

This rearrangement joins TRBV24-1 to TRBJ2-1; D may be TRBD2 (7 bases). Germline V CDR1 and CDR2: KGHDR, SFDVKD. Trimming removed 1 base at V and 0 bases at J, with 9 bases between. The length of the CDR3 is 16 residues. The CDR3 here is CATSDLGGDSYNEQFF. CDR3 bases: TGTGCCACCAGTGATTTAGGGGGGGACTCCTACAATGAGCAGTTCTTC.

The CDR3 nucleotides are TGTGCCACCCAACGGGACACCAGCTTCTACGGCTACACCTTC. Its protein product is CATQRDTSFYGYTF. The genes are TRBV6-5 and TRBJ1-2; D perhaps matches TRBD1 (6 bases). This CDR3 is 14 amino acids long. The V end was cut by 10 bases, the J end by 8 bases, with 23 bases between. Germline V CDR1 and CDR2: MNHEY, SVGAGI.

This chain connects TRBV7-9 to TRBJ1-4; D is uncertain. The germline V gene has CDR1 SEHNR and CDR2 FQNEAQ (reference sequence). The germline V and J ends were trimmed by 4 bases and 0 bases, with 9 bases remaining between them. The CDR3 has 15 residues. The CDR3 nucleotides read TGTGCCAGCAGCTCCCAGACATCAACTAATGAAAAACTGTTTTTT. Protein: CASSSQTSTNEKLFF.